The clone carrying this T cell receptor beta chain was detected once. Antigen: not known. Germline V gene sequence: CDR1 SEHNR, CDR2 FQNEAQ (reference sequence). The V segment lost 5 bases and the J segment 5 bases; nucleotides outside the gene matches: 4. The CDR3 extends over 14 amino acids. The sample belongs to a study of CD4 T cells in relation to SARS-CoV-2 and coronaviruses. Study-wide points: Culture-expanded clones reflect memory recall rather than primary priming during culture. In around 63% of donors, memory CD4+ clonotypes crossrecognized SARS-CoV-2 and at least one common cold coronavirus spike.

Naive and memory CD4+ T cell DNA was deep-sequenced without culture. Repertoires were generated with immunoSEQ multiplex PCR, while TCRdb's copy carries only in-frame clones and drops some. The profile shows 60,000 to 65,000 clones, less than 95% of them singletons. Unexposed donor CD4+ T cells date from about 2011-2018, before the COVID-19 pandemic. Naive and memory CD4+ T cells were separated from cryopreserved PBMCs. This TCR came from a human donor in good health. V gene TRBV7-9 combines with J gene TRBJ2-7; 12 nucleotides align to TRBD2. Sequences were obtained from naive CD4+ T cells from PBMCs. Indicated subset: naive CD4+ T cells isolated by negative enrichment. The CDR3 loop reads CASSLLAGGHEQYF. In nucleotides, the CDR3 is TGTGCCAGCAGCCTACTAGCGGGAGGTCACGAGCAGTACTTC.